The next 28 T cell receptor beta chains were all read from a single sample in a study of Ad26.COV2.S vaccination and SARS-CoV-2 variants (dated by TCRdb to the early 2020s). The library relied on the immunoSEQ multiplex PCR assay. The table comes from immuneACCESS by way of TCRdb, which keeps in-frame sequences with V and J called. Part of the clones is missing from these tables; in studies checked, under half for an unresolved V gene and the rest for unknown reasons. Within this sample are 380,000 or so clones, with roughly 89% of them counted one time only. The ten top clones hold roughly 4.8% of the sample. The treatment or condition tag for this specimen amounts to: roughly 18 received Ad26.COV2.S at low or high dose, single or two shots; a few received placebo; per-sample allocation not given. For vaccine and placebo recipients, the sequenced repertoires came from samples collected on day 63 after the first injection.

The specimen comprised peripheral blood, sampled in a trial of Ad26.COV2.S vaccine versus placebo. The receptors were sampled from a person between 18 and 65 years old who received the Ad26.COV2.S COVID-19 vaccine or a placebo.

The chain joins TRBV19 to TRBJ1-1, with TRBD1 matching over 9 bases. CDR3 length equals 14 residues. The V and J ends lost 10 bases and 2 bases, in that order; junction bases with no gene match: 8. Germline CDR1 reads LNHDA; CDR2 reads SQIVND (reference sequence). The CDR3 region has the DNA TGTGCCACGCGCCTACAGGGGGCCAACACTGAAGCTTTCTTT. It yields the protein CATRLQGANTEAFF.

This clone was found a few times. V usage is TRBV13 and J usage is TRBJ2-1, with 13 bases lining up with TRBD2. Germline CDR1 and CDR2: PRHDT and FYEKMQ (reference sequence). The CDR3 consists of 16 residues. V trimming: 3 bases; J trimming: 10 bases; junction bases outside the gene matches: 9. DNA of the CDR3: TGTGCCAGCAGCTTGTATGGGACTAGCGGGGAGGGGGAGCAGTTCTTC. This translates into CASSLYGTSGEGEQFF.

The V gene is TRBV5-4, the J gene TRBJ2-7, with TRBD2 matching 7 bases. Looked up from germline, CDR1 is SGHNT and CDR2 is YYREEE (reference sequence). This CDR3 spans 15 amino acids. The ends lost 4 bases at V and 0 bases at J; junction bases unmatched: 7. The CDR3: CASSRPGTTSYEQYF. Here the CDR3 DNA reads TGTGCCAGCAGCCGCCCCGGGACTACCTCCTACGAGCAGTACTTC. Complete variable domain (other parts from reference TRBV5-4 and TRBJ2-7): ETGVTQSPTHLIKTRGQQVTLRCSSQSGHNTVSWYQQALGQGPQFIFQYYREEENGRGNFPPRFSGLQFPNYSSELNVNALELDDSALYLCASSRPGTTSYEQYFGPGTRLTVT.

The gene calls are TRBV30 and TRBJ1-4, with TRBD1 identical over 9 bases. There are 16 residues in the CDR3. V dropped 6 bases and J dropped 8; count of bases not matched to a gene: 16. Germline V CDR1 and CDR2: GTSNPN, SVGIG (reference sequence). The CDR3 DNA follows: TGTGCCTGCGGACAGGGGATGAGGGTCAATACAGAAAAACTGTTTTTT. This translates into CACGQGMRVNTEKLFF.

This clone was detected only once. The rearrangement uses TRBV5-1 and TRBJ1-2, with 7 bases matching TRBD1. Germline V gene lookup returns CDR1 SGHRS and CDR2 YFSETQ. The CDR3 runs 15 residues. V dropped 4 bases and J dropped 5; count of bases not matched to a gene: 11. In DNA, the CDR3 is TGCGCCAGCAGCCCTGGACAGGTTGGTGGGTATGGCTACACCTTC. This sequence encodes CASSPGQVGGYGYTF.

This chain's CDR3 is CASRLSTDTQYF. Here the CDR3 DNA reads TGTGCCAGTAGACTTAGCACAGATACGCAGTATTTT. The rearrangement uses TRBV2 and TRBJ2-3; D not resolved. Germline loops: CDR1 SNHLY, CDR2 FYNNEI. Trimming shortened V by 9 bases and J by 0 bases, and 7 bases separated the two germline ends. The CDR3 extends over 12 amino acids.

The gene calls are TRBV6-5 and TRBJ2-7; D is possibly TRBD1 (6 bases). Trimming removed 6 bases at V and 2 bases at J, with 14 bases between. Germline loops: CDR1 MNHEY, CDR2 SVGAGI. CDR3 length: 14 amino acids. The CDR3 sequence: CASRVDRSAYEQYF. The CDR3 nucleotides read TGTGCCAGCAGGGTCGACAGGTCTGCCTACGAGCAGTACTTC.

This chain uses TRBV9 with TRBJ2-2; no firm D call. Trimming removed 4 bases from V and 0 bases from J, with 16 bases in between. The CDR3 spans 17 residues. From germline, CDR1 is SGDLS and CDR2 YYNGEE. The chain's CDR3 is CASSPHDTSANTGELFF. The CDR3 coding sequence is TGTGCCAGCAGCCCCCACGACACTTCCGCGAACACCGGGGAGCTGTTTTTT.

The rearrangement joins TRBV30 to TRBJ2-1; TRBD2 is a possible D gene (5 bases). Germline V CDR1 and CDR2: GTSNPN, SVGIG (reference sequence). V was clipped by 5 bases and J by 7 bases, with 15 bases between them. The CDR3 runs 13 residues. Here the CDR3 reads CAWCGLDRNEQFF. CDR3 bases: TGTGCCTGGTGTGGACTTGATCGGAATGAGCAGTTCTTC.

This clone turned up a few times. The chain combines TRBV9 with TRBJ2-2; D gene unclear. V lost 0 bases, J lost 3 bases, and 12 bases lay in between. Germline loops: CDR1 SGDLS, CDR2 YYNGEE. The length of the CDR3 is 16 residues. The CDR3 DNA reads as TGTGCCAGCAGCGTAGTTGGTAGTAGATACACCGGGGAGCTGTTTTTT. Encoded protein: CASSVVGSRYTGELFF.

This chain links TRBV28 with TRBJ2-3, with D possibly being TRBD1 (5 bases). The V and J ends lost 11 bases and 6 bases respectively, with 12 bases between them. The CDR3 is made up of 11 amino acids. Germline CDR1 reads MDHEN; CDR2 reads SYDVKM. DNA of the CDR3: TGTGCCGCTCGGAACAGGGATACGCAGTATTTT. This gives the protein CAARNRDTQYF.

This clone appeared once. The chain carries TRBV4-2 and TRBJ2-1; 9 nucleotides align to TRBD1. This CDR3 has 15 amino acids. In germline, CDR1 is LGHNA, CDR2 YNFKEQ. V shed 4 bases, J shed 7 bases, and the junction held 8 bases outside the gene matches. This CDR3 reads CASSRRDREFNEQFF. In DNA form, the CDR3 reads TGTGCCAGCAGCCGCCGGGACAGGGAGTTTAATGAGCAGTTCTTC.

This chain joins TRBV28 and TRBJ2-7; 13 bases line up with TRBD2. The V gene's germline CDR1 is MDHEN and CDR2 SYDVKM. There are 15 residues in the CDR3. Germline trimming cut 5 bases from V and 3 bases from J; bases unmatched to any gene: 4. DNA of the CDR3: TGTGCCAGCAGTGCTAGACTAGCGGGGGGCTACGAGCAGTACTTC. This encodes CASSARLAGGYEQYF. Supplemented by reference TRBV28 and TRBJ2-7, the full variable domain reads DVKVTQSSRYLVKRTGEKVFLECVQDMDHENMFWYRQDPGLGLRLIYFSYDVKMKEKGDIPEGYSVSREKKERFSLILESASTNQTSMYLCASSARLAGGYEQYFGPGTRLTVT.

J is TRBJ2-3 and V is TRBV15; 12 bases are shared with TRBD1. This CDR3 contains 16 residues. V shed 6 bases, J shed 7 bases, and the junction held 11 bases outside the gene matches. Germline V gene sequence: CDR1 LNHNV, CDR2 YYDKDF (reference sequence). In nucleotides, the CDR3 is TGTGCCACCAGGAGAACCGGGACAGGGGGCGCAAATACGCAGTATTTT. Protein: CATRRTGTGGANTQYF.

This chain joins TRBV28 and TRBJ2-7; 7 nucleotides align to TRBD1. With 4 bases clipped from V and 2 bases from J, the junction kept 5 bases outside the gene matches. The CDR3 covers 14 residues. Germline V CDR1 and CDR2: MDHEN, SYDVKM. In DNA, the CDR3 is TGTGCCAGCAGTTATACGGGACAGACCTACGAGCAGTACTTC. Residues: CASSYTGQTYEQYF.

The CDR3 sequence: CASALLGTDGELFF. CDR3 DNA sequence: TGCGCCAGCGCTTTGCTCGGGACGGACGGGGAGCTGTTTTTT. V usage is TRBV5-1 and J usage is TRBJ2-2, with D tentatively TRBD1 or TRBD2 (5 bases each). V lost 7 bases and J lost 7, with 17 bases in between. The germline gives CDR1 SGHRS, CDR2 YFSETQ. The CDR3 totals 14 residues.

This clone appeared a single time. The chain is built from TRBV2 and TRBJ1-5, with 10 positions matching TRBD1. Losses at the gene ends were 5 bases for V and 6 bases for J; bases not matched to a gene: 13. The CDR3 is 17 amino acids. Germline V lookup: CDR1 SNHLY, CDR2 FYNNEI. CDR3 coding DNA: TGTGCCAGCAGTTTAATCCAAACCCGGGACAGGGGTCAGCCCCAGCATTTT. Translated, it gives CASSLIQTRDRGQPQHF.

V gene TRBV9 combines with J gene TRBJ2-7, with D perhaps TRBD1 or TRBD2 (5 bases each). V gave up 3 bases and J gave up 3 bases, with 7 bases separating them. CDR3 length equals 12 residues. CDR1 and CDR2 (germline): SGDLS, YYNGEE. The CDR3, as DNA: TGTGCCAGCAGCGGAGGGGACTACGAGCAGTACTTC. It specifies CASSGGDYEQYF.

This chain joins TRBV29-1 and TRBJ2-1; TRBD1 matches 9 bases. The CDR3 has 14 amino acids. Looked up from germline, CDR1 is SQVTM and CDR2 is ANQGSEA. J gave up 6 bases and V 7 bases, and 10 bases lay outside the gene matches. The CDR3 region has the DNA TGCAGCGACCAACAGGGGGCGAAGGGCAATGAGCAGTTCTTC. It codes for CSDQQGAKGNEQFF.

The J gene is TRBJ1-2, the V gene TRBV6-5; no reliable D call. The germline V gene has CDR1 MNHEY and CDR2 SVGAGI. This CDR3 is 14 amino acids long. The V gene lost 6 bases and the J gene lost 3 bases, with 14 bases spanning the gap. This CDR3 reads CASRIGPRYYGYTF. The CDR3 coding sequence is TGTGCCAGCAGGATCGGACCCCGGTACTATGGCTACACCTTC.

This clone was seen once. V is TRBV19 and J is TRBJ1-5; a weak D match, TRBD1 (5 bases). The V and J ends lost 0 bases and 0 bases respectively, with 12 bases between them. This CDR3 region has 17 residues. Germline-derived CDR1 and CDR2 are LNHDA and SQIVND (reference sequence). The CDR3 DNA reads TGTGCCAGTAGTATAGATGGGGACGGGGATAGCAATCAGCCCCAGCATTTT. This gives the protein CASSIDGDGDSNQPQHF.

This chain joins TRBV6-2 or TRBV6-3 and TRBJ2-7, with TRBD1 matching over 7 bases. Germline V gene sequence: CDR1 MNHEY, CDR2 SVGEGT. The CDR3 is made up of 13 amino acids. V lost 2 bases and J lost 4; bases outside the gene matches: 2. The CDR3 DNA sequence: TGTGCCAGCAGTTACACAGGGGTTTACGAGCAGTACTTC. Its protein is CASSYTGVYEQYF.

The chain carries TRBV5-6 and TRBJ2-3, with D possibly TRBD2 on 6 matching bases. Per the germline V gene, CDR1 is SGHDT and CDR2 is YYEEEE. V shed 1 base and J shed 0 bases, with 12 bases lying between them. The CDR3 is 16 residues long. The CDR3 DNA follows: TGTGCCAGCAGCTTGCGAAGGAGCGGGAGCACAGATACGCAGTATTTT. Its protein is CASSLRRSGSTDTQYF.

The chain combines TRBV5-5 with TRBJ1-2, with TRBD1 identical over 10 bases. V lost 3 bases and J lost 8; bases outside the gene matches: 7. Germline CDR1 and CDR2: SGHKS and YYEKEE (reference sequence). This CDR3 comprises 14 residues. The CDR3 DNA reads TGTGCCAGCAGCTCGACAGGGGGCTCAGAGGGCTACACCTTC. It encodes CASSSTGGSEGYTF.

V is TRBV13 and J is TRBJ1-1, with D uncertain. The CDR3 extends over 11 amino acids. V shed 6 bases and J shed 6 bases, with 8 bases lying between them. Germline lookup yields CDR1 PRHDT and CDR2 FYEKMQ (reference sequence). The CDR3 is CASRAVAEAFF. For the CDR3, the DNA is TGTGCCAGCAGAGCGGTGGCTGAAGCTTTCTTT. The full variable domain, its missing parts supplied by reference TRBV13 and TRBJ1-1, is AAGVIQSPRHLIKEKRETATLKCYPIPRHDTVYWYQQGPGQDPQFLISFYEKMQSDKGSIPDRFSAQQFSDYHSELNMSSLELGDSALYFCASRAVAEAFFGQGTRLTVV.

The genes are TRBV18 and TRBJ2-5; 8 bases are a match to TRBD2. Germline lookup yields CDR1 KGHSH and CDR2 LQKENI. J was trimmed by 1 base and V by 5 bases; bases with no gene match: 15. CDR3 length: 18 amino acids. The CDR3 loop is CASSTRDKLAAGQETQYF. CDR3 bases: TGTGCCAGCTCAACCCGGGACAAACTAGCGGCTGGCCAAGAGACCCAGTACTTC.

The chain recombines TRBV5-6 with TRBJ1-2, with a possible D match to TRBD1 (6 bases). Trimming removed 4 bases from V and 4 bases from J, with 23 bases in between. The CDR3 sequence is 17 residues long. The germline V gene encodes CDR1 SGHDT and CDR2 YYEEEE. The CDR3 protein is CASSLYRDTGSIYGYTF. The DNA of the CDR3 is TGTGCCAGCAGCCTTTATCGGGACACCGGTAGTATCTATGGCTACACCTTC.

J is TRBJ2-5 and V is TRBV4-2; no clear D gene. The CDR3 sequence is 13 residues long. Germline CDR1 is LGHNA and CDR2 is YNFKEQ. V was pared by 0 bases and J by 3 bases, with 5 bases between. DNA for the CDR3: TGTGCCAGCAGCCAAGATCAGGAAGAGACCCAGTACTTC. It translates to CASSQDQEETQYF.